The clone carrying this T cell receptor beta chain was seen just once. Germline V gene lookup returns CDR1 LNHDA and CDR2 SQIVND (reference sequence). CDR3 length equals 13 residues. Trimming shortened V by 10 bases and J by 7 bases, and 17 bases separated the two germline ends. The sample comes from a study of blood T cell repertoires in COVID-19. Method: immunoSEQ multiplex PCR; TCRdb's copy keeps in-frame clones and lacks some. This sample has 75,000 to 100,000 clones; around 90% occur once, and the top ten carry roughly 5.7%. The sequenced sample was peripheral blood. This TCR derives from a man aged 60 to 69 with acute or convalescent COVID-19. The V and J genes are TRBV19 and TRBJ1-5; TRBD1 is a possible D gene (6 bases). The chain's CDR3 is CATGGGAWQPQHF. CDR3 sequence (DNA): TGTGCCACTGGGGGGGGCGCTTGGCAGCCCCAGCATTTT.